Here is one T cell receptor (beta chain) with its context. Its antigen remains undetermined. The junction shows a germline mismatch at one end, possibly a read error. The sample belongs to a study of blood T cells in healthy people across ages (dated by TCRdb to 2014 to 2015). Study-wide context: In model experiments, roughly one uniquely barcoded TCR beta cDNA molecule per two T cells was captured by template switching. The study measured age-related changes in TCR beta repertoire diversity using deep sequencing normalized with unique cDNA molecular identifiers. The donors were split into four age groups: young (average around 15 years), middle-aged (roughly 40), aged (more than 60) and long-lived (under 90). To avoid experimental bias, donors of different ages were spread randomly across the sequencing lanes. For two donors (one aged 18 to 29 and one aged 80 or older), the study analyzed two additional independent replicas of 1 million unique cDNA reads from the same blood draw.

Systemically healthy Caucasian individuals from Russia, about 38 in total and aged about 6 to 95 years, were included as donors. About 10 milliliters of peripheral blood were collected from each donor into EDTA-treated Vacutainer tubes. Ficoll-Paque density-gradient centrifugation was used to isolate PBMCs, with at least 7 million obtained per sample. Total RNA, at least 5.5 micrograms per sample, was extracted from PBMCs with Trizol reagent. For every donor, an aliquot of PBMCs went through flow cytometry to measure the percentages of naive CD45RAhigh/CD27high T cells. Receptor amplification or capture employed 5' RACE. Reads for this sample came from an Illumina HiSeq 2500. A second PCR of roughly 6 to 11 cycles was performed with a sample-barcoded 5' primer and a J-beta primer mix. A unique molecular identifier was introduced onto each TCR beta cDNA molecule by a template-switch 5' adaptor carrying 12 random nucleotides. At least 2.5 million CDR3-containing paired-end reads were obtained from each sample. First-strand cDNA synthesis was performed from all RNA using the Mint cDNA synthesis kit, with priming by a TRBC-specific oligonucleotide. All cDNA was treated with uracil-DNA glycosylase and then went through a first 18-cycle PCR with the universal primers M1SS and BC2_uni_R. In the source study's methods: Each sample was normalized by randomly selecting 1 million high-quality reads, each carrying a distinct molecular identifier. Instead of being binned into consensus sequences, reads that shared molecular identifiers were thrown out. MiTCR, set to a Q25 quality threshold and the strictest error-elimination algorithm, was used for CDR3 identification, clonotype clustering and error correction. A nonparametric unseen species model with Euler transformation was used to estimate a lower bound on total TCR beta diversity. The public sequencing data were trimmed at Q25 with fastp and processed into clonotypes with MiXCR by TCRdb, which kept only in-frame beta chains. Rows with a matching CDR3 protein are joined into one entry that keeps the most common DNA and genes. For this entry, the V and J calls and clone size follow TCRdb and not the study's own pipeline. The sample yields about 1,000,000 distinct CDR3 sequences; 35% to 50% were counted once. 15% to 20% of the sample goes to the ten largest clones.

Per the germline V gene, MNHEY is the CDR1 and SVGEGT is the CDR2. The CDR3 measures 16 amino acids from cysteine to phenylalanine. CDR3 DNA only is kept here, 48 bases in frame from base 1. Here is what the overall study found, with its caveats: Estimates of total diversity based on one million sequenced T cells were regarded as lower bounds and as underestimates. Since profiling was done on bulk unsorted PBMCs, naive and antigen-experienced compartments could not be conclusively compared. Because donor CMV infection status was unknown, age-related changes in expanded clonotypes were potentially confounded. Compared with the aged group, the long-lived group had more naive CD4+ T cells, fewer expanded clones and increased TCR diversity, suggesting age selection. Observed TCR beta diversity per million T cells fell roughly linearly with age, and a significant reduction was already apparent by age about 36. Observed TCR beta diversity correlated strongly with the percentage of naive T cells measured by flow cytometry.

The chain couples TRBV6-2 or TRBV6-3 to TRBJ2-3; perhaps TRBD1 is the D gene, with 5 bases matching. The sequence was collected from a woman in her fifties or sixties in good health. Sequencing input: blood. The CDR3 region: CANSYSQGRPTDTQYF. In nucleotide form, the sequence is TGTGCCAACAGTTACTCTCAGGGTCGTCCCACAGATACGCAGTATTTT.